The rows below give T cell receptor beta chains drawn from one sample of a study of T cells in Graves' hyperthyroidism and ophthalmopathy. TCRdb reanalysed the multiplex PCR reads using MiXCR and keeps one entry per CDR3 protein. The sample has under 250,000 distinct CDR3 sequences, 15% to 20% seen once. Material for sequencing was blood. Every receptor here comes from a man in his fifties or sixties with Graves' hyperthyroidism. Both conserved end residues are part of each CDR3. D genes are given only for firm matches. Some rows have no size entry. The others give once, few or many, or a class for an expanded clone.

J: TRBJ1-1; D: .; V: TRBV5-1; size: few; DNA: TGCGCCAGCAGCTTGGGATGGGGGTGGACTGAAGCTTTCTTT; CDR3: CASSLGWGWTEAFF
J: TRBJ2-7; D: .; V: TRBV19; size: .; DNA: TGTGCCAGCCCGGACAGTTTCAGCTCCTACGAGCAGTACTTC; CDR3: CASPDSFSSYEQYF
J: TRBJ2-7; D: TRBD1; V: TRBV20-1; size: many; DNA: TGCAGTGCAAAACAGGGGGCTTACGAGCAGTACTTC; CDR3: CSAKQGAYEQYF
J: TRBJ1-2; D: TRBD1; V: TRBV5-1; size: .; DNA: TGCGCCAGCGAGAAGACCGGGACAGGGGGCGGCTACACCTTC; CDR3: CASEKTGTGGGYTF
J: TRBJ2-1; D: .; V: TRBV27; size: few; DNA: TGTGCCAGCAGTCTTTCTACAGTGAATGAGCAGTTCTTC; CDR3: CASSLSTVNEQFF
J: TRBJ1-5; D: .; V: TRBV28; size: many; DNA: TGTGCCAGCAGTTCGGGTTTCAATCAGCCCCAGCATTTT; CDR3: CASSSGFNQPQHF
J: TRBJ2-7; D: TRBD2; V: TRBV20-1; size: many; DNA: TGCAGTGCTAGAGATCCTAGGACTAGCGGGAGCTCCTACGAGCAGTACTTC; CDR3: CSARDPRTSGSSYEQYF
J: TRBJ2-1; D: TRBD2; V: TRBV11-2; size: many; DNA: TGTGCCAGCATGCCTAGGAGCGGGGGGTACAATGAGCAGTTCTTC; CDR3: CASMPRSGGYNEQFF
J: TRBJ2-1; D: .; V: TRBV5-6; size: .; DNA: TGTGCCAGCAGGGTTCTAGGGAACAATGAGCAGTTCTTC; CDR3: CASRVLGNNEQFF
J: TRBJ2-1; D: .; V: TRBV7-3; size: many; DNA: TGTGCCAGCAGCTTATGGGTTGGCAATGAGCAGTTCTTC; CDR3: CASSLWVGNEQFF
J: TRBJ2-7; D: .; V: TRBV28; size: many; DNA: TGTGCCAGCTTAGAGGGCTCCGAGCAGTACTTC; CDR3: CASLEGSEQYF
J: TRBJ2-3; D: TRBD2; V: TRBV6-5; size: many; DNA: TGTGCCAGCAGTTACACTAGCGGGAGTTTCGGTACAGATACGCAGTATTTT; CDR3: CASSYTSGSFGTDTQYF
J: TRBJ2-7; D: TRBD2; V: TRBV11-2; size: many; DNA: TGTGCCAGCAGCTACGGGACTATCGGTTACGAGCAGTACTTC; CDR3: CASSYGTIGYEQYF
J: TRBJ1-1; D: .; V: TRBV14; size: few; DNA: TGTGCCAGCAGCCCGCAGGGGCTCGGAGACACTGAAGCTTTCTTT; CDR3: CASSPQGLGDTEAFF
J: TRBJ2-3; D: .; V: TRBV11-2; size: many; DNA: TGTGCCAGCAGCTTCGGGCAGTACACAGATACGCAGTATTTT; CDR3: CASSFGQYTDTQYF
J: TRBJ1-5; D: .; V: TRBV12-5; size: .; DNA: TGTGCTAGTGGTTTGGTATTGGGGGGGCAACGCAATCAGCCCCAGCATTTT; CDR3: CASGLVLGGQRNQPQHF
J: TRBJ2-1; D: .; V: TRBV30; size: .; DNA: TGTGCCTGGAGTGCGGGACGTGGGTCCTACAATGAGCAGTTCTTC; CDR3: CAWSAGRGSYNEQFF
J: TRBJ2-7; D: TRBD2; V: TRBV20-1; size: .; DNA: TGCAGTGCACTAGCGGGATTCTCCTACGAGCAGTACTTC; CDR3: CSALAGFSYEQYF
J: TRBJ2-1; D: .; V: TRBV13; size: few; DNA: TGTGCCAGCAGCTTTACTAGCTCGAGAGGCCATGAGCAGTTCTTC; CDR3: CASSFTSSRGHEQFF
J: TRBJ2-5; D: TRBD2; V: TRBV20-1; size: .; DNA: TGCAGTGCTAGCGGGAGGGGGAGGACCCAGTACTTC; CDR3: CSASGRGRTQYF
J: TRBJ1-5; D: .; V: TRBV15; size: many; DNA: TGTGCCACCAGCAGAGGAAGTGTTAGCAATCAGCCCCAGCATTTT; CDR3: CATSRGSVSNQPQHF
J: TRBJ2-1; D: TRBD2; V: TRBV20-1; size: few; DNA: TGCAGTGCTAGAGATCGTAACGGGAGGGAGCAGTTCTTC; CDR3: CSARDRNGREQFF
J: TRBJ2-3; D: TRBD2; V: TRBV12-3/TRBV12-4; size: many; DNA: TGTGCCAGCAGTTTCCGGACTAGCGGGAGTAATACGCAGTATTTT; CDR3: CASSFRTSGSNTQYF
J: TRBJ2-2; D: .; V: TRBV19; size: .; DNA: TGTGCCAGTAGTAACTACCTCACCGGGGAGCTGTTTTTT; CDR3: CASSNYLTGELFF
J: TRBJ2-7; D: TRBD1; V: TRBV6-5; size: .; DNA: TGTGCCAGCAGTTACCAAAAGGGACAGGGTAACGAGCAGTACTTC; CDR3: CASSYQKGQGNEQYF
J: TRBJ2-7; D: TRBD1; V: TRBV28; size: few; DNA: TGTGCCAGCAGTTCCTCCGGGACAGGTTTCCACGAGCAGTACTTC; CDR3: CASSSSGTGFHEQYF
J: TRBJ2-7; D: TRBD1; V: TRBV7-7; size: many; DNA: TGTGCTAGCAGCTTAACTGACAGGGGCGAGCAGTACTTC; CDR3: CASSLTDRGEQYF
J: TRBJ1-2; D: .; V: TRBV9; size: few; DNA: TGTGCCAGCAGCGTAGCTGGTGGGAACAGCTATGGCTACACCTTC; CDR3: CASSVAGGNSYGYTF
J: TRBJ2-5; D: TRBD2; V: TRBV12-5; size: .; DNA: TGTGCTAGTGGTTCGCCTAGCGGGACCCAAGAGACCCAGTACTTC; CDR3: CASGSPSGTQETQYF
J: TRBJ1-1; D: TRBD1; V: TRBV30; size: many; DNA: TGTGCCTCAGCCGACAGGGGAGGTGAAGCTTTCTTT; CDR3: CASADRGGEAFF
J: TRBJ2-5; D: .; V: TRBV7-9; size: few; DNA: TGTGCCAGCAGCGCACTAGCTCTTCAAGAGACCCAGTACTTC; CDR3: CASSALALQETQYF
J: TRBJ1-1; D: .; V: TRBV19; size: few; DNA: TGTGCCAGTACCCCAGGGGTCCACACTGAAGCTTTCTTT; CDR3: CASTPGVHTEAFF
J: TRBJ1-6; D: .; V: TRBV14; size: few; DNA: TGTGCCAGCAGCCAAGGGTGGGCTTCACCCCTCCACTTT; CDR3: CASSQGWASPLHF
J: TRBJ2-1; D: .; V: TRBV18; size: many; DNA: TGTGCCAGCTCACCGGCGGGGACTTCTCCTCTATACAATGAGCAGTTCTTC; CDR3: CASSPAGTSPLYNEQFF
J: TRBJ2-4; D: TRBD2; V: TRBV7-9; size: .; DNA: TGTGCCAGCAGCTTAGCGCGGGCGGGAGGGCGTTCCATTCAGTACTTC; CDR3: CASSLARAGGRSIQYF
J: TRBJ2-7; D: TRBD1; V: TRBV28; size: many; DNA: TGTGCCAGCAGTGAACCCGGGACAGGGTACGAGCAGTACTTC; CDR3: CASSEPGTGYEQYF
J: TRBJ2-6; D: TRBD1; V: TRBV7-9; size: .; DNA: TGTGCCAGCAGCTTATTTGGACAGGGGCCTGGGGCCAACGTCCTGACTTTC; CDR3: CASSLFGQGPGANVLTF
J: TRBJ2-5; D: .; V: TRBV6-1; size: many; DNA: TGTGCCAGCGGCCGTGAGACCCAGTACTTC; CDR3: CASGRETQYF
J: TRBJ2-3; D: .; V: TRBV2; size: many; DNA: TGTGCCAGCAGTACAGATACGCAGTATTTT; CDR3: CASSTDTQYF
J: TRBJ2-6; D: .; V: TRBV27; size: many; DNA: TGTGCCAGCAGACCGCACGGGGCCAACGTCCTGACTTTC; CDR3: CASRPHGANVLTF
J: TRBJ2-1; D: TRBD1; V: TRBV6-1; size: .; DNA: TGTGCCAGCAGCCCCGGGACAGGGGGACACAATGAGCAGTTCTTC; CDR3: CASSPGTGGHNEQFF
J: TRBJ2-3; D: .; V: TRBV5-1; size: .; DNA: TGCGCCAGCAGGAGCCTGGTCACCTCCTTTACAGATACGCAGTATTTT; CDR3: CASRSLVTSFTDTQYF
J: TRBJ2-4; D: .; V: TRBV7-3; size: .; DNA: TGTGCCAGCAGCTTAAAGGCAGGGATGCTTCTAGCCAAAAACATTCAGTACTTC; CDR3: CASSLKAGMLLAKNIQYF
J: TRBJ2-3; D: TRBD2; V: TRBV6-2/TRBV6-3; size: .; DNA: TGTGCCAGCAGTTACGAGAAACTAGCGGGAGGGCCATGGGATACGCAGTATTTT; CDR3: CASSYEKLAGGPWDTQYF
J: TRBJ2-4; D: .; V: TRBV6-1; size: few; DNA: TGTGCCACCGTACCCAGGGGTAGTGACATTCAGTACTTC; CDR3: CATVPRGSDIQYF